These 28 T cell receptor beta chains came from one sample sequenced in a study of regulatory T cells in long-lasting Graves disease. Time point given: persistent/refractory GD, antithyroid drugs over 5 years with positive TRAb. The TCR library was prepared using RNA isolated from PBMCs. Researchers made TCR beta libraries by using iRepertoire HTBI primers and running Arm-PCR on CDR3 regions. TCRdb used MiXCR to reprocess the multiplex PCR reads, holding one entry per CDR3 protein. The sample consists of under 500,000 distinct CDR3 sequences, around 21% of them appearing once. The input for sequencing was peripheral blood mononuclear cells (PBMCs), taken when the disease was refractory, from a patient treated with antithyroid drugs. Every receptor here comes from a female donor with Graves disease.

Details on this clonotype: A read error may be the cause here, since a much bigger clone is one base away. This chain uses TRBV12-3 or TRBV12-4 with TRBJ1-6; TRBD1 matches at 7 bases. The CDR3 extends over 14 amino acids. Here the CDR3 reads CVSSLTGLLSPLHF. Here the CDR3 DNA reads TGTGTCAGCAGCTTGACAGGGTTACTGTCACCCCTCCACTTT.

There are many counts of this clonotype. The chain carries TRBV11-2 and TRBJ2-7, with D possibly matching TRBD1 (6 bases). The CDR3 spans 12 residues. Germline CDR1 is SGHAT and CDR2 is FQNNGV. V was shortened by 5 bases and J by 7 bases, with 12 bases between the two germline ends. In DNA form, the CDR3 reads TGTGCCAGCAGCCTAGGGGGAGAGGAGCAGTACTTC. It translates to CASSLGGEEQYF.

There are many counts of this clonotype. This chain connects TRBV28 to TRBJ2-7; D gene uncertain. Between the trimmed V and J ends, which lost 4 bases and 1 base, there was a span of 5 bases. There are 12 residues in the CDR3. Germline CDR1 MDHEN, CDR2 SYDVKM. The CDR3 nucleotides read TGTGCCAGCAGTTCTGAGTCCTACGAGCAGTACTTC. Translating it yields CASSSESYEQYF. Full variable domain (missing parts from reference TRBV28 and TRBJ2-7): DVKVTQSSRYLVKRTGEKVFLECVQDMDHENMFWYRQDPGLGLRLIYFSYDVKMKEKGDIPEGYSVSREKKERFSLILESASTNQTSMYLCASSSESYEQYFGPGTRLTVT.

This clonotype was picked up many times. CDR3 sequence (DNA): TGTGCCAGCAGTGGGACAGTAATAGAGACCCAGTACTTC. Translating gives CASSGTVIETQYF. The chain is built from TRBV7-2 and TRBJ2-5; 7 positions agree with TRBD1. The CDR3 runs 13 residues. The junction had 5 bases not matched to a gene; V was cut back by 6 bases and J by 4 bases. The germline V gene encodes CDR1 SGHTA and CDR2 FQGNSA.

The chain combines TRBV9 with TRBJ1-5, with D unresolved. There are 14 residues in the CDR3. The germline V gene encodes CDR1 SGDLS and CDR2 YYNGEE. Trimming shortened V by 0 bases and J by 1 base, and 5 bases separated the two germline ends. The DNA for the CDR3 is TGTGCCAGCAGCGTAGGTGGAAGCAATCAGCCCCAGCATTTT. It encodes CASSVGGSNQPQHF.

CDR3 sequence (DNA): TGTGCCAGCAGCTCAGCCAGGGCTTCAGGGAATGAGCAGTTCTTC. It encodes CASSSARASGNEQFF. The chain combines TRBV14 with TRBJ2-1; D perhaps matches TRBD1 (5 bases). This CDR3 is built from 15 residues. Germline V lookup: CDR1 SGHDN, CDR2 FVKESK. V lost 5 bases to trimming and J lost 7 bases, with 18 bases between them.

This clonotype was recorded many times. This rearrangement joins TRBV28 to TRBJ1-1; 8 nucleotides agree with TRBD1. The CDR3 consists of 13 residues. CDR1 MDHEN and CDR2 SYDVKM come from the germline V gene. Germline trimming cut 10 bases from V and 8 bases from J; bases unmatched to any gene: 12. The CDR3 sequence is CATVLPGGNEAFF. CDR3 nucleotides: TGTGCCACCGTCCTCCCAGGGGGCAACGAAGCTTTCTTT.

This clonotype was observed many times. Here the CDR3 reads CASSERITHEQYF. The CDR3 DNA is TGTGCCAGCAGTGAAAGGATAACCCACGAGCAGTACTTC. The chain joins TRBV6-1 to TRBJ2-7, with D hard to call. The length of the CDR3 is 13 residues. The germline V gene encodes CDR1 MNHNS and CDR2 SASEGT. The V end was cut by 2 bases, the J end by 5 bases, with 10 bases between.

This clonotype was detected many times. The V gene is TRBV12-3 or TRBV12-4, the J gene TRBJ1-5, with D perhaps TRBD1 (5 bases). The CDR3 extends over 14 amino acids. Between the trimmed V and J ends, which lost 2 bases and 7 bases, there was a span of 12 bases. The CDR3 DNA sequence: TGTGCCAGCAGTTTAACAGGAGAAAGCCAGCCCCAGCATTTT. The encoded protein is CASSLTGESQPQHF.

This clonotype has a count of ten or more. V gene TRBV13 combines with J gene TRBJ2-5, with 10 bases fitting TRBD2. The V segment lost 3 bases and the J segment 6 bases; nucleotides outside the gene matches: 10. The CDR3 spans 16 residues. CDR1 is PRHDT, CDR2 FYEKMQ, per germline (reference sequence). Written as DNA, the CDR3 is TGTGCCAGCAGCTTCTACTCTAGCGGGAGAGAGAAGACCCAGTACTTC. It codes for CASSFYSSGREKTQYF.

The rearrangement joins TRBV5-1 to TRBJ1-1; D unresolved. Germline CDR1 SGHRS, CDR2 YFSETQ. V lost 0 bases, J lost 9 bases, and 6 bases lay in between. The CDR3 covers 11 residues. The CDR3 DNA follows: TGCGCCAGCAGCTTGGCCGGGAAAGCTTTCTTT. Translated: CASSLAGKAFF.

This clonotype was observed many times. The rearrangement uses TRBV7-3 and TRBJ1-1; D call uncertain. This CDR3 is 17 amino acids long. Germline values: CDR1 SGHTA, CDR2 FQGTGA. The germline V and J ends were trimmed by 5 bases and 3 bases, with 22 bases remaining between them. The CDR3 nucleotides read TGTGCCAGCAGCCAAAGGGAAGCCCGTAATTTGGACACTGAAGCTTTCTTT. Translation gives CASSQREARNLDTEAFF.

Many counts were recorded for this clonotype. This sequence joins TRBV30 and TRBJ1-1; D not certain. V dropped 4 bases and J dropped 1 base, with 4 bases sitting between them. Looked up from germline, CDR1 is GTSNPN and CDR2 is SVGIG (reference sequence). CDR3 length: 11 residues. This chain's CDR3 is CAWMRNTEAFF. The CDR3 DNA is TGTGCCTGGATGCGGAACACTGAAGCTTTCTTT.

This clonotype occurred many times. V gene TRBV20-1 combines with J gene TRBJ1-5, with a possible D match to TRBD1 (5 bases). This CDR3 has 14 residues. The V and J ends lost 7 bases and 2 bases respectively, with 15 bases between them. The germline gives CDR1 DFQATT, CDR2 SNEGSKA (reference sequence). The CDR3: CSVKRGDGNQPQHF. The CDR3 bases are TGCAGTGTTAAGCGGGGGGACGGCAATCAGCCCCAGCATTTT.

This clonotype was seen only a few times. The gene calls are TRBV25-1 and TRBJ2-7, with TRBD1 matching over 7 bases. Germline CDR1 MGHDK, CDR2 SYGVNS. The junction had 13 bases not matched to a gene; V was cut back by 4 bases and J by 4 bases. The CDR3 runs to 16 residues. Here the CDR3 reads CASSGSTGDRTYEQYF. Here the CDR3 DNA reads TGTGCCAGCAGTGGGTCCACAGGGGACCGCACGTACGAGCAGTACTTC.

V is TRBV5-1 and J is TRBJ2-1; 10 bases map to TRBD2. V dropped 0 bases and J dropped 7; count of bases not matched to a gene: 13. The CDR3 is 18 amino acids. CDR1 and CDR2 from the germline V gene are SGHRS and YFSETQ. The CDR3 bases are TGCGCCAGCAGCTTGGGATTTCTAGCGGGAGAAGGGAGGAATGAGCAGTTCTTC. Amino acids: CASSLGFLAGEGRNEQFF.

This clonotype was seen repeatedly, ten times or more. The chain uses TRBV11-2 and TRBJ2-7, with 7 bases identical to TRBD1. The germline gives CDR1 SGHAT, CDR2 FQNNGV. This CDR3 spans 11 amino acids. V lost 8 bases, J lost 9 bases, and 7 bases stayed unmatched. The CDR3 DNA sequence: TGTGCCAGCCGACAGGGTCCGGTGCAGTACTTC. Protein: CASRQGPVQYF.

This clonotype has only a few counts. This rearrangement joins TRBV29-1 to TRBJ1-2; D not resolved. There are 13 residues in the CDR3. Trimming cost V 7 bases and J 2 bases, with 14 bases left between them. From germline, CDR1 is SQVTM and CDR2 ANQGSEA. The CDR3 bases are TGCAGCGGGTACCCGGACTCCAACTATGGCTACACCTTC. This codes for CSGYPDSNYGYTF.

This clonotype was detected ten times or more. The chain recombines TRBV2 with TRBJ2-6; D not certain. From germline, CDR1 is SNHLY and CDR2 FYNNEI. The germline V and J ends were trimmed by 8 bases and 0 bases, with 8 bases remaining between them. This CDR3 region has 14 residues. CDR3 bases: TGTGCCAGCGTTGGGGTCTCTGGGGCCAACGTCCTGACTTTC. Protein: CASVGVSGANVLTF.

J is TRBJ1-1 and V is TRBV6-1; tentatively, D is TRBD1 (6 bases). Germline V gene sequence: CDR1 MNHNS, CDR2 SASEGT. Trimming left V 1 base short and J 7 bases short, with 10 bases between. CDR3 length: 13 residues. DNA of the CDR3: TGTGCCAGCAGTGAAGGGGGGCAGGGTGAAGCTTTCTTT. Protein: CASSEGGQGEAFF.

This clonotype was seen many times. The V gene is TRBV27, the J gene TRBJ2-7; weak D call: TRBD2 (5 bases). The CDR3 extends over 16 amino acids. The germline CDR1 and CDR2 sequences are MNHEY and SMNVEV (reference sequence). V lost 2 bases and J lost 2, with 16 bases in between. The CDR3 sequence: CASSLHSTSVAYEQYF. The CDR3 DNA reads as TGTGCCAGCAGTTTACACTCTACTAGTGTAGCCTACGAGCAGTACTTC.

The table lists this clonotype with many counts. The rearrangement joins TRBV15 to TRBJ2-7; D tentatively reads TRBD1 or TRBD2 (5 bases each). CDR3 length: 16 residues. The ends were cut back, 8 bases at V and 3 bases at J, with 23 bases in the middle. In germline, CDR1 is LNHNV, CDR2 YYDKDF (reference sequence). CDR3 DNA sequence: TGTGCCACCCGCCGGACGTTGGGGGATGGGTACTACGAGCAGTACTTC. Its translation is CATRRTLGDGYYEQYF.

The chain joins TRBV20-1 to TRBJ1-2; D is ambiguous. Germline V gene sequence: CDR1 DFQATT, CDR2 SNEGSKA (reference sequence). Trimming shortened V by 1 base and J by 8 bases, and 14 bases separated the two germline ends. CDR3 length: 13 residues. CDR3 bases: TGCAGTGCTAGAGGCGGGGATGTGGGAGGCTACACCTTC. Translated, it gives CSARGGDVGGYTF.

This clonotype appeared a few times. A much more abundant neighbour one base away suggests this may be a read error. The chain is built from TRBV12-3 or TRBV12-4 and TRBJ2-5, with 7 bases lining up with TRBD1. This CDR3 region has 14 residues. This CDR3 reads CAGSLGDSQETQYF. CDR3 bases: TGTGCCGGCAGTTTAGGGGACAGCCAAGAGACCCAGTACTTC.

This clonotype appeared a few times. The V gene is TRBV7-8, the J gene TRBJ1-5; D may be TRBD1 (5 bases). Germline V gives CDR1 SGHVS, CDR2 FQNEAQ. This CDR3 has 16 residues. V lost 5 bases to trimming and J lost 7 bases, with 21 bases between them. The CDR3 is CASSPLRGEAYQPQHF. CDR3 sequence (DNA): TGTGCCAGCAGCCCGCTGAGGGGTGAGGCTTACCAGCCCCAGCATTTT.

The rearrangement joins TRBV7-3 to TRBJ2-3; D gene uncertain. Per the germline V gene, CDR1 is SGHTA and CDR2 is FQGTGA. V gave up 5 bases and J gave up 6 bases, with 21 bases separating them. The CDR3 covers 16 residues. Here the CDR3 DNA reads TGTGCCAGCAGCGGAATACAGCGCCCACAAAAGGATACGCAGTATTTT. Translated: CASSGIQRPQKDTQYF.

This clonotype was detected many times. The rearrangement links TRBV28 to TRBJ1-3; D call uncertain. CDR1 and CDR2 (germline): MDHEN, SYDVKM. The CDR3 is 15 amino acids. V shed 4 bases and J shed 0 bases, with 10 bases lying between them. The CDR3 DNA sequence: TGTGCCAGCAGTTGGAGTAGACGCTCTGGAAACACCATATATTTT. Protein product: CASSWSRRSGNTIYF.

This clonotype was found many times. The chain joins TRBV28 to TRBJ1-2; no clear D. The ends were cut back, 4 bases at V and 13 bases at J, with 13 bases in the middle. The length of the CDR3 is 11 residues. Germline V gene sequence: CDR1 MDHEN, CDR2 SYDVKM. The CDR3 bases are TGTGCCAGCAGTTCCCCCAACGCGCCCACCTTC. The encoded protein is CASSSPNAPTF.